This is a list of T cell receptor beta chains from one sample in a study of blood T cell repertoires in COVID-19. Only in-frame clones appear in the TCRdb table, and some are missing; sequencing was by immunoSEQ multiplex PCR. The sample carries some 200,000 clones, approximately 80% recorded once. The source material was PBMCs or T cells enriched from blood (not recorded which). All receptors come from a woman between 50 and 59 years old with acute COVID-19. The conserved cysteine and the conserved F or W are not part of the CDR3 here. D genes are given only for firm matches. A clone size is listed for some rows: how often the clone was seen (once, few, many), or a class if it is expanded.

d_call	v_call	clone_size	cdr3_aa
-	TRBV11-3	-	ASSWPGTGELF
-	TRBV2	-	ASRRTEGNQPQH
-	TRBV20-1	-	SASRVGALEKLF
-	TRBV5-1	-	ASSLDRLDSGNTIY
-	TRBV10-1	-	ASSTSRNSNLNEKLF
TRBD2	TRBV19	-	ASSIGLAYNEQF
TRBD1	TRBV5-4	-	ASRTGLLDEQY
TRBD1	TRBV18	-	ASSQGQGWTEAF
-	TRBV6-6	-	ASSSWGRGSTGELF
TRBD1	TRBV5-1	-	ASSLDGQGNTEAF
-	TRBV28	-	ASSLWAGEGYGYT
-	TRBV5-1	once	ASSQSSRDGPRYSYT
TRBD1	TRBV7-9	few	ASSSGQIAINVYGYT
-	TRBV3-1/TRBV3-2	-	ASSQGLGGRYNEQF
TRBD1	TRBV19	-	ASSSRGLGAKNIQY
TRBD1	TRBV7-2	-	ASSSLLGQGQETQY
TRBD1	TRBV25-1	-	ASSGTGVETQY
TRBD1	TRBV28	-	ASSSVFGQGSYNYGYT
-	TRBV5-4	once	ASSYRPQGLNEKLF
-	TRBV6-2/TRBV6-3	-	ASSYQPRRNEKLF
TRBD1	TRBV28	-	ASRIDRVEKLF
-	TRBV7-9	-	ASSLVTVNSPLH
-	TRBV7-9	-	ASSLGTWTLDETQY
TRBD1	TRBV3-1/TRBV3-2	-	ASSQNRGGQDTQY
-	TRBV28	once	ASSPPGATGETQY
TRBD2	TRBV10-3	-	AISETWREGTDTQY
-	TRBV19	-	ASTEMSGSGNTIY
-	TRBV7-9	-	ASSLGQRPQH
TRBD2	TRBV7-8	-	ASRVLAGDAGELF
-	TRBV7-9	-	ASSPGDTGANVLT
TRBD1	TRBV19	-	ASLDRGSANYGYT
TRBD2	TRBV7-3	-	ASSVREGAGGPGDTQY